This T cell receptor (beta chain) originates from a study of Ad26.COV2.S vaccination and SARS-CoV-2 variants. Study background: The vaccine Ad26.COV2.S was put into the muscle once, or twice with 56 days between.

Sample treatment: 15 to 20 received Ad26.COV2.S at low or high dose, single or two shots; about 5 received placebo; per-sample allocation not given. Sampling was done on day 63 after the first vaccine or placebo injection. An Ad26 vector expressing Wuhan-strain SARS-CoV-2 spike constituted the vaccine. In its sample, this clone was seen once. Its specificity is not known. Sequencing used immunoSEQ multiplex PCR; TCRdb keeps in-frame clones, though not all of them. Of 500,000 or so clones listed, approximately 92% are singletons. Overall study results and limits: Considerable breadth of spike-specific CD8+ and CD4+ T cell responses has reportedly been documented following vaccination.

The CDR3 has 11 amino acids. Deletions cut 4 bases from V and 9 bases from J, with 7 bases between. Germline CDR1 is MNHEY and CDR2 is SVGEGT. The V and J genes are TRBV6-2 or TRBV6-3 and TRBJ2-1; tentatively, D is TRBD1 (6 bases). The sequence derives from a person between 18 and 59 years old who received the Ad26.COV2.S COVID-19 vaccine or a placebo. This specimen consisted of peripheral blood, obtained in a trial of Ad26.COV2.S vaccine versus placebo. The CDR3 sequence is CASSSGVEQFF. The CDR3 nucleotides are TGTGCCAGCAGTTCAGGGGTTGAGCAGTTCTTC.